This T cell receptor (beta chain) was documented in a study of CD4 and CD8 cells across lung adenocarcinoma regions. TCRdb analysed the PCR reads with MiXCR anew, one entry per CDR3 protein. The data contain tens of thousands of distinct CDR3 sequences, around 52% of them seen just once; the ten biggest clones take up about a fifth. By share of the sample, this clonotype is medium-sized (0.01 to 0.1%). Localized lung adenocarcinoma, a non-small cell lung cancer, affected the donors. Sequencing was carried out using CD4+ T cells from the center of a lung tumor. This receptor was identified in a male donor with lung adenocarcinoma. The CD4 and CD8 labels of this study may be unreliable.

CDR3 bases: TGTGCCAGCAGTTACGTGGGTTCCAAAAACATTCAGTACTTC. Amino acids: CASSYVGSKNIQYF. The chain links TRBV6-5 to TRBJ2-4, with no clear D. V lost 2 bases and J lost 2, with 7 bases in between. CDR3 size: 14 residues. Germline CDR1 and CDR2: MNHEY and SVGAGI.